The source of this TCR beta chain is a study of T-cell reconstitution after alpha-beta-depleted transplantation in children. Unique molecular identifiers were incorporated during preparation of the TCRbeta library. One entry per CDR3 protein results from TCRdb running MiXCR on the PCR reads. The sample shows 150,000 to 250,000 distinct CDR3 sequences, just under 6.5% of them seen only once. This clonotype was seen at least ten times. Trimming cost V 3 bases and J 0 bases; bases outside gene matches: 7. CDR1 is DFQATT, CDR2 SNEGSKA, per germline (reference sequence). The CDR3 length is 16 residues. This sequence originates from a girl under three years old with combined immunodeficiency, due to receive a stem cell transplant. The source was PBMCs, collected before TCRalphabeta/CD19-depleted stem cell transplant. The chain has TRBV20-1 and TRBJ2-1, with 8 bases matching TRBD1. This CDR3 reads CSASRLTGGSYNEQFF. CDR3 nucleotides: TGCAGTGCTAGTCGGCTCACAGGGGGCTCCTACAATGAGCAGTTCTTC.